The 27 T cell receptor beta chains below were found in one sample sequenced in a study of T cell responses to AZD1222 COVID-19 vaccine. Method: immunoSEQ multiplex PCR; TCRdb's copy keeps in-frame clones and lacks some. The sample gives roughly 140,000 clones, around nine tenths of which show up once; 3% to 4% is in the top ten. Source: peripheral blood, taken 28 days after the second AZD1222 dose. Source of these receptors: an adult who received the AZD1222 COVID-19 vaccine.

V gene TRBV30 combines with J gene TRBJ1-5; possible D gene TRBD1, 6 bases. V dropped 2 bases and J dropped 1 base, with 15 bases sitting between them. Germline CDR1 GTSNPN, CDR2 SVGIG (reference sequence). CDR3 size: 16 residues. CDR3 nucleotide sequence: TGTGCCTGGAGTAAGGATCAGGGGACAAGCAATCAGCCCCAGCATTTT. Amino acids: CAWSKDQGTSNQPQHF.

This chain uses TRBV5-6 with TRBJ1-1; D not certain. CDR1 is SGHDT and CDR2 is YYEEEE in the germline V gene. The CDR3 runs 17 residues. The ends were cut back, 0 bases at V and 2 bases at J, with 17 bases in the middle. CDR3 in DNA: TGTGCCAGCAGCTTGGTTGGCAGCCCCGGGGAAAACACTGAAGCTTTCTTT. It encodes CASSLVGSPGENTEAFF.

The V call is TRBV2, the J call TRBJ1-1; D remains unclear. V lost 7 bases and J 0 bases, leaving 15 bases between the germline ends. The CDR3 is 15 residues long. Germline loops: CDR1 SNHLY, CDR2 FYNNEI. The CDR3 spells CASMSPGLMNTEAFF. CDR3 DNA: TGTGCCAGCATGTCACCGGGTCTCATGAACACTGAAGCTTTCTTT.

This clone has a single count. The chain is built from TRBV5-4 and TRBJ2-3; the D gene is possibly TRBD2 (6 bases). V lost 0 bases and J lost 6, with 14 bases in between. The CDR3 totals 15 residues. CDR1 is SGHNT and CDR2 is YYREEE in the germline V gene (reference sequence). The CDR3 DNA sequence: TGTGCCAGCAGCTTGGACTCGTTGGGGAGGGATACGCAGTATTTT. It is translated as CASSLDSLGRDTQYF.

The genes are TRBV3-1 (or the pseudogene TRBV3-2) and TRBJ2-7; D remains unclear. Per germline, CDR1 LGHDT and CDR2 YNNKEL (reference sequence). Deletions cut 4 bases from V and 3 bases from J, with 10 bases between. The CDR3 is 13 amino acids. The CDR3 reads CASSPNSIYEQYF. As DNA, the CDR3 is TGTGCCAGCAGCCCCAACTCGATCTACGAGCAGTACTTC.

This clone was seen at least ten times. The V and J genes are TRBV11-2 and TRBJ2-1; 15 bases fit TRBD2. The V gene's germline CDR1 is SGHAT and CDR2 FQNNGV. The CDR3 is made up of 16 amino acids. V lost 4 bases, J lost 9 bases, and 7 bases stayed unmatched. The CDR3 DNA sequence: TGTGCCAGCAGCTCGCCGGGACTAGCGGGAGGACTTGAGCAGTTCTTC. This gives the protein CASSSPGLAGGLEQFF. The whole variable domain, remainder taken from reference TRBV11-2 and TRBJ2-1, is EAGVAQSPRYKIIEKRQSVAFWCNPISGHATLYWYQQILGQGPKLLIQFQNNGVVDDSQLPKDRFSAERLKGVDSTLKIQPAKLEDSAVYLCASSSPGLAGGLEQFFGPGTRLTVL.

The rearrangement joins TRBV29-1 to TRBJ2-1, with 12 nucleotides matching TRBD2. The germline gives CDR1 SQVTM, CDR2 ANQGSEA. This CDR3 contains 14 residues. With 6 bases clipped from V and 7 bases from J, the junction kept 7 bases outside the gene matches. For the CDR3, the DNA is TGCAGCGTCCGAAGACTAGCGGGAGATAATGAGCAGTTCTTC. It yields the protein CSVRRLAGDNEQFF.

The CDR3 sequence: CASSMPQLAGGPRTGELFF. CDR3 in DNA: TGTGCCAGCAGTATGCCACAACTAGCGGGAGGGCCGAGAACCGGGGAGCTGTTTTTT. The V call is TRBV27, the J call TRBJ2-2, with 13 bases lining up with TRBD2. CDR1 and CDR2 (germline): MNHEY, SMNVEV (reference sequence). CDR3 length: 19 amino acids. J was trimmed by 5 bases and V by 5 bases; bases with no gene match: 14.

V gene TRBV19 combines with J gene TRBJ1-2; the D is unclear. V lost 7 bases to trimming and J lost 4 bases, with 16 bases between them. The germline gives CDR1 LNHDA, CDR2 SQIVND (reference sequence). The length of the CDR3 is 14 residues. The CDR3 here is CASTTPPSIYGYTF. CDR3 nucleotide sequence: TGTGCCAGTACCACTCCACCATCGATCTATGGCTACACCTTC.

This clone was counted a few times. This rearrangement joins TRBV5-4 to TRBJ1-5; TRBD1 might be the D (5 bases). This CDR3 spans 14 amino acids. Germline CDR1 is SGHNT and CDR2 is YYREEE (reference sequence). Trimming took off 7 bases at V and 6 bases at J, with 17 bases between the two ends. In nucleotides, the CDR3 is TGTGCCAGCTCTTTAAGGGGCTCGGGTCAGCCCCAGCATTTT. Protein product: CASSLRGSGQPQHF.

The chain recombines TRBV6-5 with TRBJ1-5; tentatively, D is TRBD1 (6 bases). CDR3 length: 13 residues. V shed 6 bases and J shed 3 bases, with 9 bases lying between them. Germline V gives CDR1 MNHEY, CDR2 SVGAGI. The CDR3 here is CASRGQTNQPQHF. The CDR3 nucleotides read TGTGCCAGCAGGGGACAAACCAATCAGCCCCAGCATTTT.

The chain couples TRBV2 to TRBJ2-3; a possible D gene is TRBD1 (5 bases). CDR1 and CDR2 (germline): SNHLY, FYNNEI. The CDR3 extends over 14 amino acids. Trimming stripped 7 bases from V and 6 bases from J, with 17 bases between. CDR3 nucleotide sequence: TGTGCCAGCACCCTGACCGACGCAGGGGATACGCAGTATTTT. Its protein is CASTLTDAGDTQYF.

CDR3: CAWSGATGELFF. The CDR3 coding sequence is TGTGCCTGGAGTGGGGCCACCGGGGAGCTGTTTTTT. The genes are TRBV30 and TRBJ2-2; no definite D call. In germline, CDR1 is GTSNPN, CDR2 SVGIG (reference sequence). The CDR3 loop spans 12 amino acids. With 1 base removed from V and 4 bases from J, the gap between germline ends came to 4 bases.

The CDR3 region is CASSFGYQETQYF. The CDR3 nucleotides are TGTGCCAGCAGTTTCGGGTACCAAGAGACCCAGTACTTC. This chain joins TRBV12-3 or TRBV12-4 and TRBJ2-5; no clear D gene. The CDR3 sequence is 13 residues long. The V and J ends lost 3 bases and 0 bases respectively, with 5 bases between them.

The rearrangement joins TRBV5-1 to TRBJ1-5; D remains ambiguous. The CDR3 spans 14 residues. The V gene's germline CDR1 is SGHRS and CDR2 YFSETQ. The ends were cut back, 2 bases at V and 0 bases at J, with 6 bases in the middle. CDR3 sequence reads: CASSLDGSNQPQHF. As DNA, the CDR3 is TGCGCCAGCAGCTTAGACGGTAGCAATCAGCCCCAGCATTTT.

This clone has a single count. This chain connects TRBV18 to TRBJ1-1; D unclear. V was shortened by 2 bases and J by 7 bases, with 20 bases between the two germline ends. Per germline, CDR1 KGHSH and CDR2 LQKENI. The CDR3 is made up of 16 amino acids. The CDR3 loop reads CASSPGQASGLVEAFF. The CDR3, as DNA: TGTGCCAGCTCACCAGGGCAAGCATCAGGCTTAGTTGAAGCTTTCTTT.

The chain joins TRBV5-1 to TRBJ2-7, with D uncertain. The germline V and J ends were trimmed by 4 bases and 3 bases, with 8 bases remaining between them. CDR3 size: 12 residues. CDR1 and CDR2 from the germline V gene are SGHRS and YFSETQ. The CDR3 DNA is TGCGCCAGCAGCGATACAAGCTACGAGCAGTACTTC. Its protein product is CASSDTSYEQYF.

This chain uses TRBV28 with TRBJ1-2; no clear D gene. V was shortened by 3 bases and J by 1 base, with 12 bases between the two germline ends. The germline V gene has CDR1 MDHEN and CDR2 SYDVKM. The CDR3 has 15 residues. The CDR3 nucleotides are TGTGCCAGCAGTTTTGGTGAGGGCCTTAACTATGGCTACACCTTC. Protein product: CASSFGEGLNYGYTF.

This clone came up a few times. This sequence joins TRBV5-1 and TRBJ2-1, with 8 bases lining up with TRBD2. Trimming removed 4 bases from V and 0 bases from J; junction bases left unmatched: 3. Germline assignment: CDR1 SGHRS and CDR2 YFSETQ. The CDR3 extends over 15 amino acids. CDR3 residues: CASSPSGFSYNEQFF. CDR3 coding DNA: TGCGCCAGCAGCCCTAGCGGGTTCTCCTACAATGAGCAGTTCTTC.

The CDR3 DNA reads TGCAGCGCATTACTAGCGGGTCAATACAATGAGCAGTTCTTC. Translation gives CSALLAGQYNEQFF. The rearrangement links TRBV29-1 to TRBJ2-1; 9 bases agree with TRBD2. CDR1 and CDR2 from the germline V gene are SQVTM and ANQGSEA. This CDR3 is 14 amino acids long. Trimming cost V 7 bases and J 4 bases; bases outside gene matches: 8.

The CDR3 bases are TGTGCCAGCAGCTCCAGGACAGGGATAAATAATGAGCAGTTCTTC. As protein: CASSSRTGINNEQFF. This rearrangement joins TRBV7-3 to TRBJ2-1, with TRBD1 matching over 8 bases. Germline V lookup: CDR1 SGHTA, CDR2 FQGTGA. CDR3 length equals 15 residues. Germline trimming cut 4 bases from V and 7 bases from J; bases unmatched to any gene: 9.

This chain joins TRBV3-1 (or the pseudogene TRBV3-2) and TRBJ1-4; the match to TRBD1 covers 7 bases. Germline lookup yields CDR1 LGHDT and CDR2 YNNKEL (reference sequence). Trimming took 4 bases from V and 6 from J; bases not matched to a gene: 2. The CDR3 loop spans 13 amino acids. This chain's CDR3 is CASSPRGHEKLFF. The CDR3 region has the DNA TGTGCCAGCAGCCCGAGGGGGCATGAAAAACTGTTTTTT.

The chain joins TRBV5-3 to TRBJ2-1; no reliable D call. TRBV5-3 qualifies as an ORF whose function is uncertain. Trimming shortened V by 7 bases and J by 8 bases, and 10 bases separated the two germline ends. There are 11 residues in the CDR3. The CDR3 here is CARRPHDEQFF. The CDR3 DNA sequence: TGTGCCAGACGACCACACGATGAGCAGTTCTTC.

The V gene is TRBV18, the J gene TRBJ1-3; D not certain. Germline CDR1 reads KGHSH; CDR2 reads LQKENI. V gave up 3 bases and J gave up 1 base, with 7 bases separating them. The CDR3 runs 14 residues. CDR3 DNA: TGTGCCAGCTCACCCGGCGCTTCTGGAAACACCATATATTTT. Translation gives CASSPGASGNTIYF.

CDR3 sequence reads: CATSRGNYGYTF. CDR3 nucleotide sequence: TGTGCCACCTCCCGGGGGAACTATGGCTACACCTTC. V usage is TRBV24-1 and J usage is TRBJ1-2; weak D call: TRBD1 (5 bases). Trimming stripped 9 bases from V and 2 bases from J, with 9 bases between. Germline-derived CDR1 and CDR2 are KGHDR and SFDVKD. CDR3 length: 12 residues.

In its sample, this clone was seen once. The rearrangement joins TRBV19 to TRBJ2-7; a possible D gene is TRBD2 (6 bases). The CDR3 sequence is 12 residues long. V was pared by 6 bases and J by 7 bases, with 13 bases between. The germline gives CDR1 LNHDA, CDR2 SQIVND (reference sequence). The CDR3 bases are TGTGCCAGTAGCGTAGGGGCGGGAGAGCAGTACTTC. Amino acid sequence: CASSVGAGEQYF.

This sequence joins TRBV6-5 and TRBJ2-7, with 8 bases fitting TRBD1. J was trimmed by 5 bases and V by 10 bases; bases with no gene match: 13. Germline V gene sequence: CDR1 MNHEY, CDR2 SVGAGI. The CDR3 covers 14 residues. The DNA of the CDR3 is TGTGCCACCATAAGACAGGGGCCGGGGCACGAGCAGTACTTC. Translated: CATIRQGPGHEQYF.